Sequencing of this T cell receptor (beta chain) was carried out in a study of PD-L1 blockade in urothelial cancer. Sequenced by immunoSEQ multiplex PCR; TCRdb stores in-frame clones only, minus some. The table shows approximately 50,000 clones, with approximately 86% occurring only once. Germline V gene sequence: CDR1 SGHRS, CDR2 YFSETQ. The CDR3 extends over 15 amino acids. Trimming removed 0 bases from V and 4 bases from J, with 10 bases in between. Time point here: pretreatment peripheral blood. Sequencing used PBMCs, obtained around atezolizumab (anti-PD-L1) treatment. The V gene is TRBV5-1, the J gene TRBJ2-2, with D possibly TRBD2 on 6 matching bases. The sequence derives from a man aged 55 to 70 with urothelial cancer. The CDR3: CASSLGLDGTGELFF. The CDR3 bases are TGCGCCAGCAGCTTGGGACTAGACGGCACCGGGGAGCTGTTTTTT.